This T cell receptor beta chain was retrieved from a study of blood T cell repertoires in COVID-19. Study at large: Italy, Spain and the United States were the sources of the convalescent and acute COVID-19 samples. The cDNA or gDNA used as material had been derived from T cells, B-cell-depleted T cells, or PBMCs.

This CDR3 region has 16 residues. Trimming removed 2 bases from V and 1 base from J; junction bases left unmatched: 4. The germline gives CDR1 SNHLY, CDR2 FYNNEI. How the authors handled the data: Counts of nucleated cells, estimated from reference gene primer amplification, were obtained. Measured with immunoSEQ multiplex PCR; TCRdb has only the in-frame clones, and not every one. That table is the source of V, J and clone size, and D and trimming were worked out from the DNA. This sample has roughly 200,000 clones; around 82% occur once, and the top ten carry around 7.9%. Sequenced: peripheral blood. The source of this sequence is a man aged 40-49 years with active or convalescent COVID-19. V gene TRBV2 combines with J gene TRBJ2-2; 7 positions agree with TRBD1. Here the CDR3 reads CASSESRTGNTGELFF. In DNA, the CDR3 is TGTGCCAGCAGTGAATCTCGGACAGGGAACACCGGGGAGCTGTTTTTT.